Below, 29 T cell receptor beta chains from the same sample are listed, as sequenced in a study of CD8 T cells in ankylosing spondylitis. Study-wide results and caveats: What appeared characteristic of ankylosing spondylitis blood was a TCR beta motif of eight highly homologous variants.

TCRdb itself ran the 5' RACE reads through MiXCR, one entry per CDR3 protein. Among about 450,000 distinct CDR3 sequences, roughly 26% were seen once, and the ten largest hold 0.85% to 1%. These receptors lack a known antigen. Sequences were obtained from blood, either unsorted or a sorted T cell fraction (not recorded which). The receptor source for this set is a male donor with ankylosing spondylitis.

The V gene is TRBV24-1, the J gene TRBJ2-4; D remains ambiguous. Trimming removed 3 bases from V and 6 bases from J, with 11 bases in between. Looked up from germline, CDR1 is KGHDR and CDR2 is SFDVKD. The CDR3 sequence is 14 residues long. CDR3: CATSDHAQPNIQYF. The CDR3 DNA reads as TGTGCCACCAGTGATCATGCACAGCCAAACATTCAGTACTTC.

The table lists this clonotype with a few counts. The V gene is TRBV7-2, the J gene TRBJ1-4; D may be TRBD1 (5 bases). The CDR3 is 14 residues long. Germline V gives CDR1 SGHTA, CDR2 FQGNSA. Trimming left V 5 bases short and J 7 bases short, with 14 bases between. The CDR3 DNA follows: TGTGCCAGCAGCCCCCGTCGGGGGATTGAAAAACTGTTTTTT. It specifies CASSPRRGIEKLFF.

The chain combines TRBV11-2 with TRBJ2-7; D perhaps matches TRBD2 (6 bases). CDR1 and CDR2 (germline): SGHAT, FQNNGV. The CDR3 extends over 12 amino acids. V lost 5 bases, J lost 6 bases, and 11 bases lay in between. The CDR3 nucleotides are TGTGCCAGCAGCCAGGGAGGACGCGAGCAGTACTTC. It is translated as CASSQGGREQYF.

This clonotype turned up a few times. The chain recombines TRBV7-2 with TRBJ1-1; 7 positions agree with TRBD1. Trimming cost V 5 bases and J 3 bases; bases outside gene matches: 9. Germline CDR1 and CDR2: SGHTA and FQGNSA. The CDR3 runs 15 residues. CDR3 residues: CASSRQTGRDTEAFF. For the CDR3, the DNA is TGTGCCAGCAGCCGACAGACAGGGAGGGACACTGAAGCTTTCTTT.

The chain carries TRBV7-2 and TRBJ1-1; D may be TRBD1 (6 bases). Germline V gene data show CDR1 as SGHTA and CDR2 as FQGNSA. CDR3 size: 18 residues. Trimming pared 0 bases from V and 3 bases from J, leaving 20 bases between. CDR3 region: CASSLAGWGLEMHTEAFF. The DNA for the CDR3 is TGTGCCAGCAGCTTAGCTGGTTGGGGGCTTGAGATGCACACTGAAGCTTTCTTT.

This chain links TRBV6-5 with TRBJ1-1; TRBD1 aligns across 7 bases. The CDR3 totals 15 residues. Trimming cost V 4 bases and J 3 bases; bases outside gene matches: 8. Germline loops: CDR1 MNHEY, CDR2 SVGAGI. The CDR3 spells CASSSTTGTYTEAFF. CDR3 sequence (DNA): TGTGCCAGCAGTTCTACGACAGGGACGTACACTGAAGCTTTCTTT.

V usage is TRBV7-8 and J usage is TRBJ2-3; D possibly corresponds to TRBD2 (5 bases). CDR1 is SGHVS and CDR2 is FQNEAQ in the germline V gene. Deletions cut 4 bases from V and 5 bases from J, with 13 bases between. The CDR3 sequence is 14 residues long. The CDR3 nucleotides read TGTGCCAGCAGCTCCCGCAACCGGGGAGATACGCAGTATTTT. Translation gives CASSSRNRGDTQYF.

The table lists this clonotype with a few counts. The chain couples TRBV3-1 to TRBJ2-1, with TRBD2 matching over 13 bases. This CDR3 has 15 residues. Germline V gives CDR1 LGHDT, CDR2 YNNKEL (reference sequence). Trimming removed 4 bases from V and 9 bases from J; junction bases left unmatched: 6. The CDR3 loop reads CASSLGLAGEGEQFF. The CDR3 nucleotides read TGTGCCAGCAGCCTTGGACTAGCGGGAGAAGGTGAGCAGTTCTTC.

The chain has TRBV29-1 and TRBJ1-2, with a weak D call TRBD1 (5 bases). The CDR3 extends over 14 amino acids. Trimming shortened V by 5 bases and J by 3 bases, and 16 bases separated the two germline ends. Germline V CDR1 and CDR2: SQVTM, ANQGSEA. Here the CDR3 DNA reads TGCAGCGTTTGGACGGGGCTAGCGGACTATGGCTACACCTTC. As protein: CSVWTGLADYGYTF. Supplemented by reference TRBV29-1 and TRBJ1-2, the full variable domain reads SAVISQKPSRDICQRGTSLTIQCQVDSQVTMMFWYRQQPGQSLTLIATANQGSEATYESGFVIDKFPISRPNLTFSTLTVSNMSPEDSSIYLCSVWTGLADYGYTFGSGTRLTVV.

This clonotype was seen a few times. The chain couples TRBV5-1 to TRBJ2-5, with TRBD1 matching over 7 bases. The CDR3 sequence is 18 residues long. Trimming at V came to 4 bases and at J to 3 bases, leaving 18 bases not matched to a gene. Germline-derived CDR1 and CDR2 are SGHRS and YFSETQ. The CDR3 nucleotides read TGCGCCAGCAGCCCCAGTGGGGTCCCAGGGGGTTCGGAAGAGACCCAGTACTTC. The encoded protein is CASSPSGVPGGSEETQYF.

V gene TRBV5-1 combines with J gene TRBJ2-1; tentative D call: TRBD2 (6 bases). The CDR3 length is 14 residues. Trimming removed 1 base from V and 13 bases from J, with 18 bases in between. Germline CDR1 is SGHRS and CDR2 is YFSETQ. For the CDR3, the DNA is TGCGCCAGCAGCTTGCAACCGGGAGCACAGAGCCAGTTCTTC. Translating it yields CASSLQPGAQSQFF.

This clonotype was found a few times. The V call is TRBV7-2, the J call TRBJ1-5, with D unresolved. Germline CDR1 SGHTA, CDR2 FQGNSA. CDR3 length: 14 residues. The ends were cut back, 4 bases at V and 4 bases at J, with 11 bases in the middle. The CDR3: CASSSLGPNQPQHF. CDR3 bases: TGTGCCAGCAGCTCCCTCGGGCCTAATCAGCCCCAGCATTTT. The complete variable domain, with remaining parts taken from reference TRBV7-2 and TRBJ1-5, reads GAGVSQSPSNKVTEKGKDVELRCDPISGHTALYWYRQSLGQGLEFLIYFQGNSAPDKSGLPSDRFSAERTGGSVSTLTIQRTQQEDSAVYLCASSSLGPNQPQHFGDGTRLSIL.

The J gene is TRBJ2-1, the V gene TRBV20-1; TRBD2 matches 9 bases. Germline values: CDR1 DFQATT, CDR2 SNEGSKA (reference sequence). CDR3 length equals 13 residues. J lost 10 bases, V lost 3 bases, and 7 bases had no gene match. The CDR3 sequence is CSARSIAGVEQFF. The CDR3 coding sequence is TGCAGTGCTAGGTCAATAGCGGGAGTGGAGCAGTTCTTC.

J is TRBJ1-1 and V is TRBV6-5, with D uncertain. This CDR3 region has 11 residues. Germline CDR1 and CDR2: MNHEY and SVGAGI. V dropped 7 bases and J dropped 9 bases, with 12 bases sitting between them. DNA for the CDR3: TGTGCCAGCACCGAGGATACTAAAGCTTTCTTT. The encoded protein is CASTEDTKAFF.

The sample holds a few counts of this clonotype. The chain combines TRBV4-2 with TRBJ1-1, with a weak D call TRBD1 (6 bases). The CDR3 length is 12 residues. V lost 6 bases and J 5 bases, leaving 10 bases between the germline ends. Germline V lookup: CDR1 LGHNA, CDR2 YNFKEQ. This CDR3 is CASRNRETEAFF. The CDR3 nucleotides are TGTGCCAGCAGGAACAGGGAGACTGAAGCTTTCTTT.

The chain employs TRBV14 and TRBJ2-2, with D tentatively TRBD1 (6 bases). Trimming removed 0 bases from V and 4 bases from J, with 15 bases in between. The CDR3 has 17 residues. Germline V gives CDR1 SGHDN, CDR2 FVKESK. The CDR3 loop is CASSQDPRTVLTGELFF. The CDR3 DNA reads as TGTGCCAGCAGCCAAGACCCCCGGACAGTTCTCACCGGGGAGCTGTTTTTT.

In its sample, this clonotype was seen a few times. The V gene is TRBV12-3 or TRBV12-4, the J gene TRBJ2-1; 15 positions agree with TRBD2. J gave up 8 bases and V 7 bases, and 6 bases lay outside the gene matches. This CDR3 comprises 15 residues. The CDR3, as DNA: TGTGCCAGCACCCCGGGACTAGCGGGAGGCGATGAGCAGTTCTTC. This translates into CASTPGLAGGDEQFF.

This chain connects TRBV20-1 to TRBJ2-2; no reliable D call. The CDR3 is 12 residues long. The germline gives CDR1 DFQATT, CDR2 SNEGSKA (reference sequence). Trimming pared 7 bases from V and 2 bases from J, leaving 8 bases between. In nucleotides, the CDR3 is TGCAGTGTTAATAGAAACACCGGGGAGCTGTTTTTT. Translated: CSVNRNTGELFF.

The rearrangement uses TRBV25-1 and TRBJ1-2, with D possibly matching TRBD1 (5 bases). Germline CDR1 and CDR2: MGHDK and SYGVNS. The ends were cut back, 1 base at V and 2 bases at J, with 17 bases in the middle. This CDR3 spans 17 amino acids. This CDR3 reads CASSESGSRTLNYGYTF. CDR3 in DNA: TGTGCCAGCAGTGAATCTGGGTCCCGGACACTGAACTATGGCTACACCTTC.

This chain links TRBV5-6 with TRBJ2-3; D might be TRBD1 (5 bases). Germline CDR1 reads SGHDT; CDR2 reads YYEEEE. Trimming took 10 bases from V and 7 from J, leaving 16 bases between them. The CDR3 consists of 12 residues. In DNA form, the CDR3 reads TGTGCCTCTAGGCAGGGTGCGAATACGCAGTATTTT. Its protein product is CASRQGANTQYF.

The chain couples TRBV6-6 to TRBJ1-2; TRBD1 matches at 7 bases. This CDR3 region has 13 residues. The germline V gene encodes CDR1 MNHNY and CDR2 SVGAGI (reference sequence). V gave up 6 bases and J gave up 6 bases; unmatched junction bases: 7. CDR3 residues: CASSFTGADGYTF. In DNA form, the CDR3 reads TGTGCCAGCAGCTTCACAGGGGCGGATGGCTACACCTTC.

This clonotype was seen many times. This chain connects TRBV7-9 to TRBJ2-7, with 8 bases that match TRBD2. V was clipped by 5 bases and J by 11 bases; unmatched bases: 11. CDR1 is SEHNR and CDR2 is FQNEAQ in the germline V gene (reference sequence). The CDR3 extends over 13 amino acids. The CDR3 DNA follows: TGTGCCAGCAGCGCTATGACGGGAGGGTCGAAGTACTTC. Protein product: CASSAMTGGSKYF.

This clonotype was seen more than once but under ten times. V is TRBV15 and J is TRBJ2-3, with TRBD2 identical over 11 bases. This CDR3 has 13 amino acids. Germline V gene lookup returns CDR1 LNHNV and CDR2 YYDKDF (reference sequence). V was clipped by 8 bases and J by 4 bases; unmatched bases: 2. The CDR3 DNA reads TGTGCCACCGAGACTAGCGGGGCAGATACGCAGTATTTT. It specifies CATETSGADTQYF.

This clonotype showed up just once. This rearrangement joins TRBV12-3 or TRBV12-4 to TRBJ2-2; D gene uncertain. The germline V and J ends were trimmed by 4 bases and 7 bases, with 7 bases remaining between them. This CDR3 is built from 12 residues. The CDR3 here is CASSSSDGELFF. CDR3 nucleotide sequence: TGTGCCAGCAGTTCCTCTGACGGGGAGCTGTTTTTT.

The V gene is TRBV27, the J gene TRBJ1-2; 11 positions agree with TRBD1. The germline V gene encodes CDR1 MNHEY and CDR2 SMNVEV (reference sequence). This CDR3 is built from 16 residues. Trimming cost V 7 bases and J 6 bases; bases outside gene matches: 13. The CDR3 DNA reads as TGTGCCAGCAAAGATATAACCGGGACAGGGGGACATGGCTACACCTTC. Encoded protein: CASKDITGTGGHGYTF.

This clonotype was detected only a few times. This chain uses TRBV20-1 with TRBJ2-1; no reliable D call. The ends were cut back, 2 bases at V and 7 bases at J, with 9 bases in the middle. The CDR3 loop spans 12 amino acids. Germline V CDR1 and CDR2: DFQATT, SNEGSKA (reference sequence). CDR3 region: CSARLVRNEQFF. CDR3 in DNA: TGCAGTGCTAGATTAGTGAGGAATGAGCAGTTCTTC.

This clonotype was seen a few times. V gene TRBV11-3 combines with J gene TRBJ1-2, with D tentatively TRBD1 (5 bases). Germline loops: CDR1 SGHNT, CDR2 YENEEA. V lost 0 bases to trimming and J lost 2 bases, with 10 bases between them. The CDR3 is made up of 15 amino acids. Here the CDR3 reads CASSLDGAGNYGYTF. The CDR3 DNA reads TGTGCCAGCAGCTTAGATGGGGCAGGGAACTATGGCTACACCTTC.

The V call is TRBV7-2, the J call TRBJ2-1; TRBD2 matches 11 bases. J gave up 3 bases and V 5 bases, and 3 bases lay outside the gene matches. The CDR3 covers 15 residues. The germline CDR1 and CDR2 sequences are SGHTA and FQGNSA. The CDR3 loop is CASSNLAGGYNEQFF. The CDR3 bases are TGTGCCAGCAGCAACCTAGCGGGAGGCTACAATGAGCAGTTCTTC. Full variable domain (rest looked up from reference TRBV7-2 and TRBJ2-1): GAGVSQSPSNKVTEKGKDVELRCDPISGHTALYWYRQSLGQGLEFLIYFQGNSAPDKSGLPSDRFSAERTGGSVSTLTIQRTQQEDSAVYLCASSNLAGGYNEQFFGPGTRLTVL.

This clonotype has more than one count but fewer than ten. J is TRBJ2-3 and V is TRBV12-3 or TRBV12-4; D unresolved. The V end lost 4 bases, the J end lost 4 bases, and 0 bases lay between the germline ends. The CDR3 extends over 10 amino acids. CDR3 bases: TGTGCCAGCAGTTCAGATACGCAGTATTTT. It translates to CASSSDTQYF.